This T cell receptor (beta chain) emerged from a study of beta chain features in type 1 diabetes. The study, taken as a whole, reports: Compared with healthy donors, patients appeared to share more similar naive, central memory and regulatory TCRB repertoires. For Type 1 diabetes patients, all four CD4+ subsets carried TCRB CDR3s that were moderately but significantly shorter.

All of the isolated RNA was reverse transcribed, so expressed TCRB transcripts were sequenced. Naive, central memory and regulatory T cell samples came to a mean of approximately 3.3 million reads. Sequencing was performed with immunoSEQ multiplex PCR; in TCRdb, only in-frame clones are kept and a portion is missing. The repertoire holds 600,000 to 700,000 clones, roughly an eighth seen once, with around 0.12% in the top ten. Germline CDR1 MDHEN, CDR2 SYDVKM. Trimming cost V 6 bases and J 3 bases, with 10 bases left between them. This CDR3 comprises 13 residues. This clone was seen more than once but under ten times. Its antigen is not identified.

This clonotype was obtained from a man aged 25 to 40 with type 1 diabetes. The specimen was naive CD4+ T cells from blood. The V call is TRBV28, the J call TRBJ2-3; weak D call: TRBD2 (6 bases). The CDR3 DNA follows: TGTGCCAGCAGAAACGGGGGTACAGATACGCAGTATTTT. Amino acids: CASRNGGTDTQYF.